A selection of T cell receptor beta chains follows, all from one sample in a study of T-cell reconstitution after alpha-beta-depleted transplantation in children. TCRdb recomputed calls from the PCR reads with MiXCR, one row per CDR3 protein. In the table there are about 540,000 distinct CDR3 sequences, approximately 30% of which are singletons. The specimen was PBMCs, collected before TCRalphabeta/CD19-depleted stem cell transplant. These receptors originate from a boy in the first two years of life with Wiskott-Aldrich syndrome, due to receive a stem cell transplant. The CDR3 runs from the conserved cysteine through the conserved F or W. The order of the fields is D gene, clone size, V gene, J gene, CDR3 protein, CDR3 DNA. A D gene is named only where the DNA matches it firmly. Size tells how often a clone was seen (once, few, many) or the class of an expanded clone, and some rows leave it out.

.	few	TRBV5-1	TRBJ2-1	CASSPLVVGSNEQFF	TGCGCCAGCAGCCCACTAGTCGTCGGTTCCAATGAGCAGTTCTTC
TRBD2	.	TRBV27	TRBJ2-1	CASSLSRGRGPNEQFF	TGTGCCAGCAGTTTATCGAGAGGGAGGGGTCCCAATGAGCAGTTCTTC
TRBD2	once	TRBV20-1	TRBJ2-7	CSVLRGLAAPYEQYF	TGCAGTGTTCTCCGCGGACTAGCGGCGCCCTACGAGCAGTACTTC
TRBD2	.	TRBV20-1	TRBJ2-5	CSATSGRAGVEETQYF	TGCAGTGCTACGAGCGGGAGGGCTGGGGTCGAAGAGACCCAGTACTTC
.	.	TRBV5-1	TRBJ2-5	CASSLADRKETQYF	TGCGCCAGCAGCTTGGCGGACAGAAAAGAGACCCAGTACTTC
.	few	TRBV5-1	TRBJ1-1	CASRRQEDTEAFF	TGCGCCAGCCGCCGACAGGAGGACACTGAAGCTTTCTTT
.	few	TRBV3-1	TRBJ1-3	CASSQMRQLSSGNTIYF	TGTGCCAGCAGCCAAATGAGACAGTTAAGCTCTGGAAACACCATATATTTT
.	few	TRBV5-1	TRBJ2-1	CASSLFFRDSYNEQFF	TGCGCCAGCAGCTTGTTCTTCCGGGACTCTTACAATGAGCAGTTCTTC
.	.	TRBV2	TRBJ1-6	CASSEGGYNSPLHF	TGTGCCAGCAGTGAGGGGGGTTATAATTCACCCCTCCACTTT
.	few	TRBV27	TRBJ1-1	CASSLSGQRGLEAFF	TGTGCCAGCAGTTTATCCGGGCAGCGCGGACTAGAAGCTTTCTTT
TRBD2	.	TRBV5-5	TRBJ2-3	CASSLREGDTQYF	TGTGCCAGCAGCCTGAGGGAGGGAGATACGCAGTATTTT
TRBD1	few	TRBV7-2	TRBJ1-2	CASSLGGQDYGYTF	TGTGCCAGCAGCTTAGGGGGACAGGACTATGGCTACACCTTC
.	.	TRBV20-1	TRBJ2-2	CSARGVTGELFF	TGCAGTGCTAGGGGGGTTACCGGGGAGCTGTTTTTT
.	few	TRBV25-1	TRBJ1-1	CASSGSGFRLGNTEAFF	TGTGCCAGCAGTGGATCAGGGTTTCGGTTGGGGAACACTGAAGCTTTCTTT
.	few	TRBV5-1	TRBJ1-2	CASSFVGNGYTF	TGCGCCAGCAGCTTCGTTGGAAATGGCTACACCTTC
TRBD2	few	TRBV20-1	TRBJ2-5	CSAGRVQETQYF	TGCAGTGCAGGGAGGGTCCAAGAGACCCAGTACTTC
.	once	TRBV3-1	TRBJ2-1	CASSPGTLLYNEQFF	TGTGCCAGCAGCCCTGGGACTCTCCTTTACAATGAGCAGTTCTTC
.	.	TRBV29-1	TRBJ2-5	CSVEGGFSGF	TGCAGCGTTGAAGGAGGGTTCTCTGGATTC
.	few	TRBV13	TRBJ1-2	CASSLFAYNYGYTF	TGTGCCAGCAGCTTGTTCGCCTATAACTATGGCTACACCTTC
TRBD1	once	TRBV15	TRBJ2-7	CATSRDDGQGVPYEQYF	TGTGCCACCAGCAGAGATGACGGGCAGGGGGTTCCCTACGAGCAGTACTTC
.	.	TRBV5-1	TRBJ2-3	CASSLEAWGVRYF	TGCGCCAGCAGCTTGGAGGCGTGGGGGGTGCGGTATTTT
TRBD2	.	TRBV11-2	TRBJ2-7	CASSRGLAGVSEQYF	TGTGCCAGCAGTCGCGGACTAGCGGGAGTAAGTGAGCAGTACTTC
TRBD1	few	TRBV5-1	TRBJ2-7	CASRVGTATYEQYF	TGCGCCAGCAGGGTCGGGACAGCTACCTACGAGCAGTACTTC
TRBD2	.	TRBV6-5	TRBJ2-7	CASSYIVAGGEYEQYF	TGTGCCAGCAGTTACATTGTAGCGGGAGGAGAGTACGAGCAGTACTTC
.	.	TRBV5-1	TRBJ2-1	CASSLATGSSYNEQFF	TGCGCCAGCAGCTTGGCCACGGGTAGCTCCTACAATGAGCAGTTCTTC
.	.	TRBV20-1	TRBJ1-6	CSARNGPYNSPLHF	TGCAGTGCTAGAAACGGGCCTTATAATTCACCCCTCCACTTT
.	.	TRBV6-1	TRBJ1-5	CASSRTGFNQPQHF	TGTGCCAGCTCCCGTACAGGGTTCAATCAGCCCCAGCATTTT
.	.	TRBV20-1	TRBJ1-2	CSARDSRYYGYTF	TGCAGTGCTAGGGACAGCCGCTACTATGGCTACACCTTC
.	few	TRBV29-1	TRBJ2-7	CSVLLFEKQYF	TGCAGCGTTTTACTTTTTGAAAAGCAGTACTTC
.	.	TRBV24-1	TRBJ1-2	CATSGPGRESDGYTF	TGTGCCACCAGTGGCCCTGGCAGGGAAAGCGATGGCTACACCTTC
.	few	TRBV5-1	TRBJ2-1	CASSLVAAYNEQFF	TGCGCCAGCAGCTTGGTTGCAGCATACAATGAGCAGTTCTTC
TRBD1	.	TRBV5-1	TRBJ1-6	CASSSGQLGSPLHF	TGCGCCAGCAGCTCGGGACAGTTGGGGTCACCCCTCCACTTT
TRBD1	.	TRBV12-3/TRBV12-4	TRBJ1-5	CASSQQGTGNQPQHF	TGTGCCAGCAGCCAACAGGGGACAGGCAATCAGCCCCAGCATTTT
TRBD2	.	TRBV28	TRBJ2-7	CASSYTLAGPSYEQYF	TGTGCCAGCAGTTATACACTAGCGGGGCCATCCTACGAGCAGTACTTC
TRBD2	.	TRBV7-9	TRBJ2-3	CASSPGTSGRSTDTQYF	TGTGCCAGCAGCCCTGGGACTAGCGGGAGGAGCACAGATACGCAGTATTTT
.	.	TRBV5-1	TRBJ1-4	CASSLYAAPEEKLFF	TGCGCCAGCAGCTTGTACGCCGCCCCAGAGGAAAAACTGTTTTTT
TRBD1	.	TRBV15	TRBJ1-1	CATRTANRGEAFF	TGTGCCACCAGAACGGCGAACAGGGGTGAAGCTTTCTTT
TRBD1	.	TRBV5-1	TRBJ1-1	CASSLNHVGQGKAFF	TGCGCCAGCAGCTTGAATCACGTGGGACAGGGGAAAGCTTTCTTT
.	few	TRBV20-1	TRBJ2-1	CSALPRGSHNEQFF	TGCAGTGCTCTTCCCAGGGGTTCTCACAATGAGCAGTTCTTC
.	few	TRBV20-1	TRBJ2-1	CSARRKFGNEQFF	TGCAGTGCTAGGAGGAAGTTTGGCAATGAGCAGTTCTTC
.	few	TRBV20-1	TRBJ1-1	CSARDEPSNTEAFF	TGCAGTGCTAGAGATGAGCCCTCGAACACTGAAGCTTTCTTT
.	.	TRBV20-1	TRBJ2-3	CSARVIGVTDTQYF	TGCAGTGCTAGAGTGATTGGGGTCACAGATACGCAGTATTTT
.	.	TRBV6-2/TRBV6-3	TRBJ2-4	CASSYGSGAKNIQYF	TGTGCCAGCAGTTACGGGAGCGGAGCCAAAAACATTCAGTACTTC
.	.	TRBV5-1	TRBJ2-2	CASSLARVLNTGELFF	TGCGCCAGCAGCTTGGCCCGGGTCTTGAACACCGGGGAGCTGTTTTTT
.	few	TRBV7-8	TRBJ2-3	CASSQMDSATQYF	TGTGCCAGCAGCCAAATGGACTCGGCTACGCAGTATTTT
.	.	TRBV4-1	TRBJ1-2	CASSQIGVYGYTF	TGCGCCAGCAGCCAAATAGGGGTGTATGGCTACACCTTC
.	.	TRBV7-9	TRBJ2-7	CASSSALRDSGHEQYF	TGTGCCAGCAGCTCCGCCCTGCGGGACAGCGGCCACGAGCAGTACTTC
TRBD2	.	TRBV11-2	TRBJ2-2	CASSPQGLAGRPAANTGELFF	TGTGCCAGCAGCCCTCAAGGACTAGCGGGAAGACCGGCAGCGAACACCGGGGAGCTGTTTTTT
.	.	TRBV29-1	TRBJ1-1	CSVNLQAMNTEAFF	TGCAGCGTTAACCTGCAGGCGATGAACACTGAAGCTTTCTTT
.	.	TRBV6-1	TRBJ2-5	CASSDFGSEETQYF	TGTGCCAGCAGTGATTTCGGGTCGGAAGAGACCCAGTACTTC
.	.	TRBV7-9	TRBJ2-2	CASSLTTLYTGELFF	TGTGCCAGCAGCTTAACGACACTTTACACCGGGGAGCTGTTTTTT